What follows are 23 T cell receptor beta chains derived from one specimen sequenced in a study of shared clonotypes between healthy human individuals. Naivety among CD8 cells was defined by CD45RO negativity and positive CCR7 selection, thereby excluding terminally differentiated effector memory CD45RA+ cells. TCRdb's table, derived via immunoSEQ multiplex PCR, lists solely in-frame clones and lacks some. This table holds roughly 2.1 million clones, roughly 91% found once. The sequencing input was naive CD8+ T cells from PBMCs. The origin of the receptors is a man younger than 30 in good health. Some clones in this sample may be carry-over from other donors' samples.

This clone was observed a single time. The genes are TRBV18 and TRBJ2-2; TRBD2 matches 13 bases. This CDR3 spans 19 amino acids. V was clipped by 6 bases and J by 5 bases; unmatched bases: 15. Germline CDR1 is KGHSH and CDR2 is LQKENI. The CDR3 loop is CASSAGLAGIGGTTGELFF. Written as DNA, the CDR3 is TGTGCCAGCTCGGCGGGACTAGCGGGAATTGGGGGCACAACCGGGGAGCTGTTTTTT.

This chain joins TRBV6-5 and TRBJ1-5, with D possibly being TRBD1 (6 bases). This CDR3 contains 13 residues. CDR1 and CDR2 (germline): MNHEY, SVGAGI. V was pared by 4 bases and J by 10 bases, with 14 bases between. The CDR3 region is CASSWDTGGPQHF. DNA of the CDR3: TGTGCCAGCAGTTGGGACACCGGCGGACCCCAGCATTTT.

V and J are TRBV7-9 and TRBJ1-5; unclear D gene. Germline CDR1 and CDR2: SEHNR and FQNEAQ (reference sequence). Trimming shortened V by 1 base and J by 7 bases, and 11 bases separated the two germline ends. The CDR3 is 14 residues long. DNA of the CDR3: TGTGCCAGCAGCTTAGGACCCATAGGGCAGCCCCAGCATTTT. Translating it yields CASSLGPIGQPQHF.

The chain carries TRBV9 and TRBJ2-1; 7 bases line up with TRBD2. The germline V gene has CDR1 SGDLS and CDR2 YYNGEE. This CDR3 comprises 16 residues. V trimming: 3 bases; J trimming: 8 bases; junction bases outside the gene matches: 14. DNA of the CDR3: TGTGCCAGCAGCGCGAGCGGGGCCCGACTCTTGGATGAGCAGTTCTTC. Translated, it gives CASSASGARLLDEQFF. Full variable domain (rest looked up from reference TRBV9 and TRBJ2-1): DSGVTQTPKHLITATGQRVTLRCSPRSGDLSVYWYQQSLDQGLQFLIQYYNGEERAKGNILERFSAQQFPDLHSELNLSSLELGDSALYFCASSASGARLLDEQFFGPGTRLTVL.

On this clone: This sample includes further DNA sequences coding for the same CDR3. The chain is built from TRBV27 and TRBJ2-4; D call uncertain. The V end was cut by 6 bases, the J end by 0 bases, with 6 bases between. From germline, CDR1 is MNHEY and CDR2 SMNVEV (reference sequence). The CDR3 is 13 amino acids. This chain's CDR3 is CASSLLAKNIQYF. CDR3 DNA sequence: TGTGCCAGCAGCCTACTAGCCAAAAACATTCAGTACTTC.

The rearrangement joins TRBV18 to TRBJ2-6, with D tentatively TRBD1 or TRBD2 (5 bases each). The germline gives CDR1 KGHSH, CDR2 LQKENI. The CDR3 spans 19 residues. The germline V and J ends were trimmed by 3 bases and 1 base, with 19 bases remaining between them. The CDR3 sequence is CASSPSWTRDPSGANVLTF. The CDR3 DNA is TGTGCCAGCTCACCCTCTTGGACACGGGACCCTTCTGGGGCCAACGTCCTGACTTTC.

The chain uses TRBV28 and TRBJ2-7; TRBD2 agrees at 10 bases. The ends lost 5 bases at V and 3 bases at J; junction bases unmatched: 28. The CDR3 has 22 amino acids. Per the germline V gene, CDR1 is MDHEN and CDR2 is SYDVKM. The CDR3 DNA follows: TGTGCCAGCAGTCCCTCGGGGCCACTGGGGGGGGCTAGCGGGAGCATGGGCTACGAGCAGTACTTC. It codes for CASSPSGPLGGASGSMGYEQYF. The full variable domain, in which reference TRBV28 and TRBJ2-7 provide the parts outside the CDR3, is DVKVTQSSRYLVKRTGEKVFLECVQDMDHENMFWYRQDPGLGLRLIYFSYDVKMKEKGDIPEGYSVSREKKERFSLILESASTNQTSMYLCASSPSGPLGGASGSMGYEQYFGPGTRLTVT.

This chain uses TRBV6-1 with TRBJ1-2; D is possibly TRBD1 (5 bases). The V end lost 0 bases, the J end lost 11 bases, and 22 bases lay between the germline ends. CDR3 length equals 16 residues. Germline V gives CDR1 MNHNS, CDR2 SASEGT. In DNA form, the CDR3 reads TGTGCCAGCAGTGAAGCGGGGGAGGGACTCTTAACCTCGTACACCTTC. Residues: CASSEAGEGLLTSYTF.

The gene calls are TRBV7-6 and TRBJ2-7; 10 positions agree with TRBD2. V trimming: 5 bases; J trimming: 0 bases; junction bases outside the gene matches: 4. Germline assignment: CDR1 SGHVS and CDR2 FNYEAQ. CDR3 length: 15 residues. DNA of the CDR3: TGTGCCAGCAGCCGACGACTAGCGGGCTCCTACGAGCAGTACTTC. The encoded protein is CASSRRLAGSYEQYF.

The chain employs TRBV10-3 and TRBJ1-2; 7 bases map to TRBD1. J lost 4 bases, V lost 6 bases, and 5 bases had no gene match. Germline loops: CDR1 ENHRY, CDR2 SYGVKD. The CDR3 runs 13 residues. The DNA for the CDR3 is TGTGCCATCAGCCAGGGGGAAAGCTATGGCTACACCTTC. As protein: CAISQGESYGYTF.

J is TRBJ1-5 and V is TRBV28; D might be TRBD1 (6 bases). V was cut by 6 bases and J by 5 bases, with 20 bases left in between. Germline assignment: CDR1 MDHEN and CDR2 SYDVKM. This CDR3 is built from 16 residues. CDR3 residues: CASSKLQGIDYQPQHF. CDR3 nucleotides: TGTGCCAGCAGCAAACTACAGGGTATAGACTATCAGCCCCAGCATTTT.

The rearrangement joins TRBV27 to TRBJ1-1; TRBD1 might be the D (6 bases). Germline V gives CDR1 MNHEY, CDR2 SMNVEV (reference sequence). V lost 8 bases and J lost 3, with 19 bases in between. This CDR3 spans 15 amino acids. The CDR3 loop reads CASGKGVTGYTEAFF. Written as DNA, the CDR3 is TGTGCCAGCGGCAAGGGGGTTACAGGGTACACTGAAGCTTTCTTT.

This clone was seen once. This chain connects TRBV5-4 to TRBJ2-5; 11 bases map to TRBD2. The length of the CDR3 is 17 residues. Per germline, CDR1 SGHNT and CDR2 YYREEE (reference sequence). With V trimmed by 5 bases and J by 5 bases, 14 bases remained unmatched. CDR3 DNA: TGTGCCAGCAGACCAATAGCGGGAGGGCAACGGGGGGAGACCCAGTACTTC. It yields the protein CASRPIAGGQRGETQYF.

The genes are TRBV28 and TRBJ2-5, with 8 nucleotides matching TRBD2. Germline V gene data show CDR1 as MDHEN and CDR2 as SYDVKM. The CDR3 loop spans 14 amino acids. V lost 6 bases, J lost 2 bases, and 5 bases stayed unmatched. The CDR3 region has the DNA TGTGCCAGCAGCTCACTAGCGGTACAAGAGACCCAGTACTTC. Translating it yields CASSSLAVQETQYF. The full variable domain, with the rest looked up from reference TRBV28 and TRBJ2-5, is DVKVTQSSRYLVKRTGEKVFLECVQDMDHENMFWYRQDPGLGLRLIYFSYDVKMKEKGDIPEGYSVSREKKERFSLILESASTNQTSMYLCASSSLAVQETQYFGPGTRLLVL.

V and J are TRBV28 and TRBJ2-5; D is possibly TRBD1 (5 bases). The germline V and J ends were trimmed by 6 bases and 2 bases, with 13 bases remaining between them. The germline V gene has CDR1 MDHEN and CDR2 SYDVKM. The CDR3 is 14 amino acids. This CDR3 is CASSLGPTQETQYF. In nucleotides, the CDR3 is TGTGCCAGCAGCCTGGGGCCTACACAAGAGACCCAGTACTTC. The whole variable domain, filled in from reference TRBV28 and TRBJ2-5, reads DVKVTQSSRYLVKRTGEKVFLECVQDMDHENMFWYRQDPGLGLRLIYFSYDVKMKEKGDIPEGYSVSREKKERFSLILESASTNQTSMYLCASSLGPTQETQYFGPGTRLLVL.

The genes are TRBV5-1 and TRBJ1-1; D unresolved. This CDR3 is built from 18 residues. Trimming pared 0 bases from V and 0 bases from J, leaving 18 bases between. Germline V gene lookup returns CDR1 SGHRS and CDR2 YFSETQ. Here the CDR3 reads CASSLAASGSFMNTEAFF. The CDR3 DNA sequence: TGCGCCAGCAGCTTGGCAGCTTCGGGCAGTTTCATGAACACTGAAGCTTTCTTT.

As to this clone: Other DNA sequences from this sample encode an identical CDR3 as well. The rearrangement joins TRBV5-6 to TRBJ2-7; no firm D call. V dropped 5 bases and J dropped 0 bases, with 6 bases sitting between them. Germline values: CDR1 SGHDT, CDR2 YYEEEE. This CDR3 spans 12 amino acids. As DNA, the CDR3 is TGTGCCAGCAGAGACGGCTCCTACGAGCAGTACTTC. It encodes CASRDGSYEQYF.

The chain joins TRBV10-3 to TRBJ2-3; D is undetermined. This CDR3 spans 15 amino acids. Germline assignment: CDR1 ENHRY and CDR2 SYGVKD. V dropped 4 bases and J dropped 4 bases, with 15 bases sitting between them. CDR3: CAISVSQGSADTQYF. DNA of the CDR3: TGTGCCATCAGTGTTAGTCAAGGTAGTGCAGATACGCAGTATTTT.

There are a few counts of this clone. The sample contains more than one DNA sequence encoding this CDR3. The chain uses TRBV27 and TRBJ2-1, with D possibly called TRBD1 or TRBD2 (5 bases each). This CDR3 spans 12 amino acids. In germline, CDR1 is MNHEY, CDR2 SMNVEV (reference sequence). V gave up 1 base and J gave up 7 bases, with 5 bases separating them. The CDR3 DNA is TGTGCCAGCAGTTTATGGGGGAATGAGCAGTTCTTC. Its protein product is CASSLWGNEQFF.

The V call is TRBV28, the J call TRBJ2-2, with 7 bases matching TRBD1. This CDR3 is 16 amino acids long. Looked up from germline, CDR1 is MDHEN and CDR2 is SYDVKM. V gave up 5 bases and J gave up 2 bases; unmatched junction bases: 8. The CDR3 loop reads CASSPSGTDNTGELFF. In DNA form, the CDR3 reads TGTGCCAGCAGTCCCTCCGGGACAGATAACACCGGGGAGCTGTTTTTT.

The rearrangement links TRBV11-1 to TRBJ1-1; D is undetermined. The CDR3 loop spans 12 amino acids. Trimming took off 0 bases at V and 4 bases at J, with 3 bases between the two ends. CDR1 and CDR2 (germline): SGHAT, FQDESV (reference sequence). CDR3 loop: CASSLASTEAFF. DNA of the CDR3: TGTGCCAGCAGCTTAGCGAGCACTGAAGCTTTCTTT.

The chain recombines TRBV28 with TRBJ1-5; D ambiguous. Germline V gives CDR1 MDHEN, CDR2 SYDVKM. The V end was cut by 3 bases, the J end by 1 base, with 7 bases between. The length of the CDR3 is 14 residues. Here the CDR3 reads CASSLYGSNQPQHF. CDR3 bases: TGTGCCAGCAGTTTGTACGGGAGCAATCAGCCCCAGCATTTT.

The J gene is TRBJ1-4, the V gene TRBV7-9, with D perhaps TRBD1 (6 bases). The CDR3 is made up of 12 amino acids. V was pared by 5 bases and J by 8 bases, with 9 bases between. Germline loops: CDR1 SEHNR, CDR2 FQNEAQ (reference sequence). For the CDR3, the DNA is TGTGCCAGCAGCGACGACAGGGAAAAACTGTTTTTT. Amino acid sequence: CASSDDREKLFF.